The 29 T cell receptor beta chains below all came from one sample that was sequenced in a study of blood T cell repertoires in COVID-19. Only in-frame clones appear in the TCRdb table, and some are missing; sequencing was by immunoSEQ multiplex PCR. The repertoire includes around 270,000 clones, around 85% of them detected once, and roughly 0.87% sits in the top ten. Sequencing used peripheral blood. The receptors here all came from a human donor with COVID-19, enrolled during active disease. The donor label of this sample is uncertain.

V usage is TRBV5-6 and J usage is TRBJ2-1; possible D gene TRBD2, 7 bases. V was shortened by 6 bases and J by 0 bases, with 13 bases between the two germline ends. The CDR3 length is 15 residues. Germline values: CDR1 SGHDT, CDR2 YYEEEE. CDR3 in DNA: TGTGCCAGCAACATAGGGGGGGGCTCCTACAATGAGCAGTTCTTC. Its protein is CASNIGGGSYNEQFF.

The chain employs TRBV6-4 and TRBJ2-1; a weak D match, TRBD1 (6 bases). CDR1 and CDR2 from the germline V gene are MRHNA and SNTAGT. The CDR3 has 14 amino acids. With 8 bases removed from V and 5 bases from J, the gap between germline ends came to 16 bases. The CDR3 reads CASGEGETDNEQFF. The CDR3 nucleotides read TGTGCCAGCGGCGAGGGGGAGACAGACAATGAGCAGTTCTTC.

V is TRBV7-3 and J is TRBJ2-7; perhaps TRBD1 as D (5 bases). This CDR3 is built from 14 residues. CDR1 and CDR2 (germline): SGHTA, FQGTGA. Trimming took off 1 base at V and 5 bases at J, with 12 bases between the two ends. CDR3 amino acids: CASSLNGRVDEQYF. As DNA, the CDR3 is TGTGCCAGCAGCTTAAATGGCAGGGTGGACGAGCAGTACTTC.

The chain is built from TRBV28 and TRBJ1-2; D unclear. Deletions cut 2 bases from V and 8 bases from J, with 12 bases between. The length of the CDR3 is 13 residues. Germline lookup yields CDR1 MDHEN and CDR2 SYDVKM. Here the CDR3 DNA reads TGTGCCAGCAGTTTAACCCAGAGGTCCGGCTACACCTTC. Protein product: CASSLTQRSGYTF.

The chain recombines TRBV13 with TRBJ2-7; D uncertain. Trimming pared 3 bases from V and 3 bases from J, leaving 12 bases between. Germline V lookup: CDR1 PRHDT, CDR2 FYEKMQ (reference sequence). The CDR3 contains 14 residues. For the CDR3, the DNA is TGTGCCAGCAGCTTGGGCTTTCCCAACTACGAGCAGTACTTC. This sequence encodes CASSLGFPNYEQYF.

The rearrangement links TRBV12-3 or TRBV12-4 to TRBJ2-1; TRBD2 is a possible D gene (6 bases). V was trimmed by 3 bases and J by 9 bases, leaving 12 bases between them. The CDR3 consists of 13 residues. CDR3 in amino acids: CASSLSGRGEQFF. CDR3 sequence (DNA): TGTGCCAGCAGTTTGTCGGGGCGGGGTGAGCAGTTCTTC.

This chain connects TRBV7-8 to TRBJ1-3; D possibly corresponds to TRBD1 (5 bases). CDR3 size: 16 residues. Germline lookup yields CDR1 SGHVS and CDR2 FQNEAQ. V was trimmed by 3 bases and J by 0 bases, leaving 12 bases between them. This CDR3 reads CASSFSRANSGNTIYF. The CDR3 DNA follows: TGTGCCAGCAGCTTTTCCAGGGCAAACTCTGGAAACACCATATATTTT.

The V gene is TRBV12-5, the J gene TRBJ2-1; 11 bases align to TRBD1. The CDR3 is 18 residues long. Germline V gene data show CDR1 as LGHNT and CDR2 as FRNRAP. J lost 0 bases, V lost 4 bases, and 8 bases had no gene match. The CDR3 protein is CASGSGWTGGDSYNEQFF. CDR3 DNA sequence: TGTGCTAGTGGTTCCGGCTGGACAGGGGGCGACTCCTACAATGAGCAGTTCTTC.

This clone has a handful of counts. The chain couples TRBV6-1 to TRBJ1-5; D not certain. CDR1 and CDR2 (germline): MNHNS, SASEGT. Trimming cost V 0 bases and J 3 bases, with 9 bases left between them. The CDR3 is 15 amino acids. In DNA form, the CDR3 reads TGTGCCAGCAGTGAAGCGAGCAGGCTCAATCAGCCCCAGCATTTT. Amino acids: CASSEASRLNQPQHF.

The genes are TRBV5-1 and TRBJ2-6; the D is unclear. CDR1 and CDR2 from the germline V gene are SGHRS and YFSETQ. V lost 5 bases to trimming and J lost 0 bases, with 9 bases between them. This CDR3 contains 15 residues. The CDR3 is CASSSSLSGANVLTF. The CDR3 region has the DNA TGCGCCAGCAGTTCAAGCCTCTCTGGGGCCAACGTCCTGACTTTC.

V is TRBV18 and J is TRBJ1-2; 8 nucleotides line up with TRBD1. The CDR3 totals 14 residues. Trimming cost V 4 bases and J 4 bases; bases outside gene matches: 5. Germline V gene data show CDR1 as KGHSH and CDR2 as LQKENI. CDR3 region: CASSLTGEFYGYTF. DNA for the CDR3: TGTGCCAGCTCACTGACAGGGGAATTCTATGGCTACACCTTC.

This chain uses TRBV2 with TRBJ2-3, with 9 bases that match TRBD1. Looked up from germline, CDR1 is SNHLY and CDR2 is FYNNEI. The CDR3 is 16 amino acids. The V segment lost 5 bases and the J segment 9 bases; nucleotides outside the gene matches: 15. In nucleotides, the CDR3 is TGTGCCAGCAGTCTTACCACCATTGACACAGGGGGCACGCAGTATTTT. As protein: CASSLTTIDTGGTQYF.

The chain employs TRBV19 and TRBJ2-2; D is ambiguous. The CDR3 is made up of 13 amino acids. V lost 8 bases, J lost 3 bases, and 10 bases lay in between. Germline V gene lookup returns CDR1 LNHDA and CDR2 SQIVND (reference sequence). This CDR3 is CASGRVDTGELFF. In DNA form, the CDR3 reads TGTGCCAGTGGGCGAGTGGACACCGGGGAGCTGTTTTTT.

The CDR3 reads CASRTGQVSNEKLFF. CDR3 in DNA: TGTGCCAGCAGGACAGGACAGGTTTCTAATGAAAAACTGTTTTTT. The chain recombines TRBV2 with TRBJ1-4; 7 bases are a match to TRBD1. This CDR3 has 15 amino acids. V dropped 6 bases and J dropped 3; count of bases not matched to a gene: 7. Germline CDR1 is SNHLY and CDR2 is FYNNEI. Full variable domain (missing parts from reference TRBV2 and TRBJ1-4): EPEVTQTPSHQVTQMGQEVILRCVPISNHLYFYWYRQILGQKVEFLVSFYNNEISEKSEIFDDQFSVERPDGSNFTLKIRSTKLEDSAMYFCASRTGQVSNEKLFFGSGTQLSVL.

The rearrangement uses TRBV21-1 and TRBJ2-5; the D call in the table, TRBD2, was not verified against the DNA. TRBV21-1 is assigned pseudogene status. CDR3 length equals 18 residues. The CDR3 protein is CASSKGRPGTSKEETQYF. The CDR3 DNA reads TGTGCCAGCAGCAAAGGAAGGCCGGGGACTAGCAAGGAAGAGACCCAGTACTTC.

The chain combines TRBV5-1 with TRBJ2-2; 13 nucleotides agree with TRBD2. The germline CDR1 and CDR2 sequences are SGHRS and YFSETQ. The trim removed 4 bases at V and 7 bases at J, leaving 10 bases unmatched. This CDR3 spans 17 amino acids. This CDR3 reads CASSPGTSGIQVGELFF. CDR3 DNA: TGCGCCAGCAGCCCCGGGACTAGCGGGATCCAGGTCGGGGAGCTGTTTTTT.

The CDR3 is CASSPGQMTYEQYF. As DNA, the CDR3 is TGTGCCAGCAGTCCCGGACAGATGACCTACGAGCAGTACTTC. The V call is TRBV25-1, the J call TRBJ2-7; the D gene is possibly TRBD1 (6 bases). Trimming took 5 bases from V and 2 from J, leaving 13 bases between them. This CDR3 spans 14 amino acids. Germline V gene lookup returns CDR1 MGHDK and CDR2 SYGVNS.

This clone was observed once. The chain carries TRBV5-1 and TRBJ1-2, with D tentatively TRBD1 (5 bases). Germline V gene lookup returns CDR1 SGHRS and CDR2 YFSETQ. This CDR3 region has 15 residues. V was trimmed by 2 bases and J by 2 bases, leaving 13 bases between them. The CDR3 protein is CASSFTGYKNYGYTF. For the CDR3, the DNA is TGCGCCAGCAGCTTTACAGGATATAAGAACTATGGCTACACCTTC. Using reference TRBV5-1 and TRBJ1-2 for the parts outside the CDR3, the full variable domain is KAGVTQTPRYLIKTRGQQVTLSCSPISGHRSVSWYQQTPGQGLQFLFEYFSETQRNKGNFPGRFSGRQFSNSRSEMNVSTLELGDSALYLCASSFTGYKNYGYTFGSGTRLTVV.

This rearrangement joins TRBV7-2 to TRBJ2-3, with a possible D match to TRBD2 (5 bases). Trimming cost V 7 bases and J 0 bases, with 17 bases left between them. Germline V gene data show CDR1 as SGHTA and CDR2 as FQGNSA. The CDR3 is 16 residues long. In nucleotides, the CDR3 is TGTGCCAGCACCCAGAGGCGGGTCAGTAGCACAGATACGCAGTATTTT. This translates into CASTQRRVSSTDTQYF.

This clone was observed once. CDR3 DNA: TGTGCCAGCAGCCAAGACGGGAGGGCCTACAATGAGCAGTTCTTC. It codes for CASSQDGRAYNEQFF. This sequence joins TRBV4-2 and TRBJ2-1, with 8 bases aligning to TRBD2. This CDR3 is built from 15 residues. J lost 2 bases, V lost 0 bases, and 0 bases had no gene match. Germline CDR1 LGHNA, CDR2 YNFKEQ.

This clone has only a few counts. The chain combines TRBV6-6 with TRBJ1-3; D unresolved. From germline, CDR1 is MNHNY and CDR2 SVGAGI (reference sequence). The length of the CDR3 is 14 residues. V was shortened by 8 bases and J by 0 bases, with 11 bases between the two germline ends. CDR3 in DNA: TGTGCCAGCGGGAGGGCGGACTCTGGAAACACCATATATTTT. Translation gives CASGRADSGNTIYF.

The CDR3 DNA is TGCGCCAGCAGCACAATGACTAGCGGCTCCTACGAGCAGTACTTC. Its translation: CASSTMTSGSYEQYF. The V call is TRBV5-1, the J call TRBJ2-7, with 9 bases aligning to TRBD2. The V segment lost 4 bases and the J segment 0 bases; nucleotides outside the gene matches: 5. The CDR3 totals 15 residues. CDR1 SGHRS and CDR2 YFSETQ come from the germline V gene.

This clone has just a few counts. The chain is built from TRBV7-2 and TRBJ1-5, with 12 bases that match TRBD1. V shed 6 bases and J 5 bases; nucleotides not matched to a gene: 5. The length of the CDR3 is 15 residues. The germline CDR1 and CDR2 sequences are SGHTA and FQGNSA. CDR3: CASRGTGGAHQPQHF. The DNA for the CDR3 is TGTGCCAGCAGGGGGACAGGGGGCGCCCATCAGCCCCAGCATTTT.

The rearrangement joins TRBV18 to TRBJ2-2, with a weak D call TRBD2 (6 bases). The CDR3 totals 16 residues. Germline values: CDR1 KGHSH, CDR2 LQKENI. The ends were cut back, 6 bases at V and 9 bases at J, with 23 bases in the middle. The chain's CDR3 is CASSLNAAAGSRELFF. The CDR3 DNA is TGTGCCAGCTCCCTAAATGCAGCAGCGGGCTCCCGGGAGCTGTTTTTT.

The chain has TRBV19 and TRBJ2-1, with 11 bases identical to TRBD2. The germline gives CDR1 LNHDA, CDR2 SQIVND (reference sequence). This CDR3 has 16 amino acids. V shed 5 bases and J 3 bases; nucleotides not matched to a gene: 6. CDR3 loop: CASSPLAGGDYNEQFF. CDR3 in DNA: TGTGCCAGTAGTCCCTTAGCGGGAGGGGACTACAATGAGCAGTTCTTC.

The chain couples TRBV19 to TRBJ1-1, with a weak D call TRBD1 (5 bases). The CDR3 is made up of 14 amino acids. The germline V gene has CDR1 LNHDA and CDR2 SQIVND (reference sequence). V lost 3 bases and J lost 5, with 13 bases in between. CDR3 region: CASSIVQGGTEAFF. In DNA form, the CDR3 reads TGTGCCAGTAGTATTGTGCAGGGAGGGACTGAAGCTTTCTTT.

This clone was found once. This chain joins TRBV2 and TRBJ1-1; 9 bases are shared with TRBD1. This CDR3 is 12 amino acids long. V dropped 6 bases and J dropped 11; count of bases not matched to a gene: 7. CDR1 SNHLY and CDR2 FYNNEI come from the germline V gene. The CDR3 here is CASSRDRVPAFF. CDR3 DNA: TGTGCCAGCAGCCGGGACAGGGTTCCGGCTTTCTTT.

The chain recombines TRBV5-1 with TRBJ1-1; D gene uncertain. Trimming removed 4 bases from V and 0 bases from J, with 13 bases in between. The CDR3 has 15 residues. Germline loops: CDR1 SGHRS, CDR2 YFSETQ. The CDR3, as DNA: TGCGCCAGCAGCGGGGTGGGGAGCATGAACACTGAAGCTTTCTTT. It translates to CASSGVGSMNTEAFF.

This clone was counted only a few times. This chain connects TRBV28 to TRBJ2-7; a weak D match, TRBD2 (6 bases). The CDR3 runs 14 residues. In germline, CDR1 is MDHEN, CDR2 SYDVKM. V lost 3 bases to trimming and J lost 5 bases, with 14 bases between them. Here the CDR3 reads CASSLGGRGNEQYF. Written as DNA, the CDR3 is TGTGCCAGCAGTTTGGGGGGTCGAGGCAACGAGCAGTACTTC.